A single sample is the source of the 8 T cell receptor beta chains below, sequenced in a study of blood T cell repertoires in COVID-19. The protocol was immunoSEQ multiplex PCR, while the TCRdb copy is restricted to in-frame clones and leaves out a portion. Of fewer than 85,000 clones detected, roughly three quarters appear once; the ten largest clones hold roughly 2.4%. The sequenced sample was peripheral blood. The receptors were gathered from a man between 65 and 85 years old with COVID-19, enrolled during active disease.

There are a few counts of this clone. The CDR3 DNA follows: TGCGCCAGCAGCCAAGATCGACTGAACACCGGGGAGCTGTTTTTT. Protein sequence: CASSQDRLNTGELFF. V and J are TRBV4-1 and TRBJ2-2; D is uncertain. With 0 bases removed from V and 1 base from J, the gap between germline ends came to 6 bases. The CDR3 covers 15 residues. Per the germline V gene, CDR1 is MGHRA and CDR2 is YSYEKL.

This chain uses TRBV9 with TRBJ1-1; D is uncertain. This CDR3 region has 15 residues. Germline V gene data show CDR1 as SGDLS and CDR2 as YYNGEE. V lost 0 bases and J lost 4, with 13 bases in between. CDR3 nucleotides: TGTGCCAGCAGCGTAGTGGCTTACGATGTCACTGAAGCTTTCTTT. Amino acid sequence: CASSVVAYDVTEAFF.

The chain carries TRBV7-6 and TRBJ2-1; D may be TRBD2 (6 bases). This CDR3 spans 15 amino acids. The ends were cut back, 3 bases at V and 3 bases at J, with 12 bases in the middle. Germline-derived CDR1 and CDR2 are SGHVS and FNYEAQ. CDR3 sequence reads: CASSFGSSLYNEQFF. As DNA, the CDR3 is TGTGCCAGCAGCTTCGGGAGTTCTCTCTACAATGAGCAGTTCTTC.

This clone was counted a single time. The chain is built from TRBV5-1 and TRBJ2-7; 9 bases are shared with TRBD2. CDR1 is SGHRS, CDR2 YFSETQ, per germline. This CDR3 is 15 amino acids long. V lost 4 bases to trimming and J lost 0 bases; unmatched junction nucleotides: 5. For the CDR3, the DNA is TGCGCCAGCAGCCCGGGACTAGCAAACTCCTACGAGCAGTACTTC. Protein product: CASSPGLANSYEQYF.

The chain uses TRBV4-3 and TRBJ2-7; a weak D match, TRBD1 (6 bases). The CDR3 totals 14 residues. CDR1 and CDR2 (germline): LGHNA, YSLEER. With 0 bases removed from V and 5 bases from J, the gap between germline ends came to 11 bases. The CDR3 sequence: CASSQDAQGNEQYF. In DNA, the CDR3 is TGCGCCAGCAGCCAAGATGCCCAGGGGAACGAGCAGTACTTC.

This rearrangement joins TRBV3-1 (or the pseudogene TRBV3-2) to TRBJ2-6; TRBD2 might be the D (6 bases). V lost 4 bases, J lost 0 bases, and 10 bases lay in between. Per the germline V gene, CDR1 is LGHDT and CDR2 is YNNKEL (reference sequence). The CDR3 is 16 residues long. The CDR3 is CASSRDLHSGANVLTF. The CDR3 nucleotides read TGTGCCAGCAGCCGGGACTTGCACTCTGGGGCCAACGTCCTGACTTTC.

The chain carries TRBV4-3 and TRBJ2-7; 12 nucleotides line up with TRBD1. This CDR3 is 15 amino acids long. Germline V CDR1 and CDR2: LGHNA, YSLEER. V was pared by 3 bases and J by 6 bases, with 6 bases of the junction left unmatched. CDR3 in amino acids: CASSQSGTGGGEQYF. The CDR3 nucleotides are TGCGCCAGCAGCCAGTCCGGGACAGGGGGCGGCGAGCAGTACTTC.

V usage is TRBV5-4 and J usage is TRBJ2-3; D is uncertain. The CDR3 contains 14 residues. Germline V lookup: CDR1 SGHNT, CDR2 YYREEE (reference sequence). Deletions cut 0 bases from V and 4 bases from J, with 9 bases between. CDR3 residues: CASSLAVVSDTQYF. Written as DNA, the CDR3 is TGTGCCAGCAGCTTGGCCGTTGTCTCAGATACGCAGTATTTT.